What follows describes a single T cell receptor beta chain. Antigen: not known. The sample is drawn from a study of T-cell memory formation after mild COVID-19. Study in general: Largely, the TCR clusters proved donor specific. Study results and limitations: Whether second-wave clones peaking at day 37 were SARS-CoV-2 specific went unconfirmed.

CDR1 and CDR2 from the germline V gene are SGHRS and YFSETQ. The CDR3 has 14 amino acids. The germline V and J ends were trimmed by 0 bases and 9 bases, with 10 bases remaining between them. TCR alpha and TCR beta cDNA libraries with sample barcodes and UMIs came from 5'RACE using constant-segment primers. Via MiXCR, TCRdb re-called the 5' RACE reads, giving one row per CDR3 protein. The sample shows about 110,000 distinct CDR3 sequences, 15% to 20% of them seen only once. The J gene is TRBJ1-6, the V gene TRBV5-1, with a weak D call TRBD1 (6 bases). This TCR was sampled from a man between 18 and 29 years old who had mild COVID-19 (a few samples of this study predate the infection). Cell type and time point are not known. Specimen: PBMCs or a T cell subset sorted from them (not recorded which). The CDR3 sequence: CASSLAGRGSPLHF. In DNA, the CDR3 is TGCGCCAGCAGCTTGGCAGGCAGGGGTTCACCCCTCCACTTT.